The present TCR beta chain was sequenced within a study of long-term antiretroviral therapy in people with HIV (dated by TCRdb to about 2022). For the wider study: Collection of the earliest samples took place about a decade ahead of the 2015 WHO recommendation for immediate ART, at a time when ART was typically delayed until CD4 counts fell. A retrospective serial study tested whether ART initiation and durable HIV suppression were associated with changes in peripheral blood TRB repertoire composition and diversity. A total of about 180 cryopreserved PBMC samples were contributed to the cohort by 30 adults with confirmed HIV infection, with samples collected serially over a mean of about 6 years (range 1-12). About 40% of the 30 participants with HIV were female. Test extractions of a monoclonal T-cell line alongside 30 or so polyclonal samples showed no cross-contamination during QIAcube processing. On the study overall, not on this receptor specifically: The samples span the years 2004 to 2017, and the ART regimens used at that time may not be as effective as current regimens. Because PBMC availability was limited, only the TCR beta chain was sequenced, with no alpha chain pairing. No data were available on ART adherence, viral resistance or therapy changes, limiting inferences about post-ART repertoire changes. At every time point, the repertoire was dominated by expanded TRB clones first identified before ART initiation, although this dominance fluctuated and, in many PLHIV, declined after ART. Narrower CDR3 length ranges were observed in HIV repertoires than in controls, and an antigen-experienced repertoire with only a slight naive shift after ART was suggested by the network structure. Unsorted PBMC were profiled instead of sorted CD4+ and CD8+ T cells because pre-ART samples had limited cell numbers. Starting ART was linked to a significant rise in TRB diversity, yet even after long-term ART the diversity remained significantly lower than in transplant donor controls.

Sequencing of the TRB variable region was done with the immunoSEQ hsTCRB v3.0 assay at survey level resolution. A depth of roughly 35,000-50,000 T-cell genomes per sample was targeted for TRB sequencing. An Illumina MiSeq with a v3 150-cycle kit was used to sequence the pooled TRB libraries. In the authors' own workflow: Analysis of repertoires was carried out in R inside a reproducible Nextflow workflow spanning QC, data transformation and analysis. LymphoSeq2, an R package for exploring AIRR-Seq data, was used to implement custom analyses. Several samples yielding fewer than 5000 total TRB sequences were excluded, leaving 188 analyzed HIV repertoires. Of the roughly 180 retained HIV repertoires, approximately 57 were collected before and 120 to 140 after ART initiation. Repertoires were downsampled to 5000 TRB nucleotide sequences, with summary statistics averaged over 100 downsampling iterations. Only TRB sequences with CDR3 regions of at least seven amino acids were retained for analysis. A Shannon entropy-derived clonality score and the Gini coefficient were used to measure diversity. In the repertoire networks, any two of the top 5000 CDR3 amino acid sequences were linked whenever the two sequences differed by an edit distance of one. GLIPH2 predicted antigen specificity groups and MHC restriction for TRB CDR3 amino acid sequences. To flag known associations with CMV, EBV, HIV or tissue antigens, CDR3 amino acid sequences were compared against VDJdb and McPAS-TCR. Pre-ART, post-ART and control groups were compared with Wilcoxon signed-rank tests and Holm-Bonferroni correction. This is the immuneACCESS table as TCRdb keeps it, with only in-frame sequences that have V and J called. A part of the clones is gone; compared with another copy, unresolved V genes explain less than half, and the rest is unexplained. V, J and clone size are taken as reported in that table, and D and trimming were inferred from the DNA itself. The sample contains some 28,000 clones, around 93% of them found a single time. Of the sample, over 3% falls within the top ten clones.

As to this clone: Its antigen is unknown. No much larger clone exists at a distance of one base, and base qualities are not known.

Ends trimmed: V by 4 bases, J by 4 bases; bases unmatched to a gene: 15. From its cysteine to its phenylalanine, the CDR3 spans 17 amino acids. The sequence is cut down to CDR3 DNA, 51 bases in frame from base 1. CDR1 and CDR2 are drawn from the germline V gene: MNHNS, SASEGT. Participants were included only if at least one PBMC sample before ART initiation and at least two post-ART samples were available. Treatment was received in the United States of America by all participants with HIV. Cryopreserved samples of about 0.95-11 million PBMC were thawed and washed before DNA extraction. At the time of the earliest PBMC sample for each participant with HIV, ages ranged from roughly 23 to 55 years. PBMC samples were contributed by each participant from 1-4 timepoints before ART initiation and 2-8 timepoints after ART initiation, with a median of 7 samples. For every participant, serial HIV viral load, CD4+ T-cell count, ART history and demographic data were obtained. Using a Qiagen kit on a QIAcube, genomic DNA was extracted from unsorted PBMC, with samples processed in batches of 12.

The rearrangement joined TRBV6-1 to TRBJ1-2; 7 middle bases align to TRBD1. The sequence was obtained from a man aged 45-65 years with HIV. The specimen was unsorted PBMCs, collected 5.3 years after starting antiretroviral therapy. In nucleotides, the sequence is TGTGCCAGCAGTGCGGGGACAGATTCCTCGAGAATCTATGGCTACACCTTC. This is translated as CASSAGTDSSRIYGYTF.